This passage covers 8 T cell receptor beta chains from one sample sequenced in a study of shared clonotypes between healthy human individuals. Here immunoSEQ multiplex PCR was the method, and the copy in TCRdb shows in-frame clones only, minus some. This sample yields under 1 million clones, of which about 91% are seen a single time; 24% belongs to the top ten. CD45RO-negative cells were positively selected for CCR7, leaving out terminally differentiated effector memory CD45RA+ cells. The material sequenced was naive CD8+ T cells sorted from blood. The source is a young man in good health.

This chain links TRBV7-3 with TRBJ2-3; D remains ambiguous. CDR1 SGHTA and CDR2 FQGTGA come from the germline V gene. Trimming shortened V by 5 bases and J by 0 bases, and 6 bases separated the two germline ends. CDR3 length: 13 amino acids. The CDR3 spells CASSVGSTDTQYF. The CDR3 region has the DNA TGTGCCAGCAGCGTGGGGAGCACAGATACGCAGTATTTT.

V gene TRBV6-1 combines with J gene TRBJ2-2; D call uncertain. Per germline, CDR1 MNHNS and CDR2 SASEGT. Trimming removed 3 bases from V and 6 bases from J, with 11 bases in between. The CDR3 covers 14 residues. The CDR3 DNA is TGTGCCAGCAGTGAGGCAGGCTCGCCCGGGGAGCTGTTTTTT. Protein product: CASSEAGSPGELFF.

CDR3 residues: CASSEGSPYNEQFF. In DNA, the CDR3 is TGTGCCAGCAGTGAAGGGTCCCCCTACAATGAGCAGTTCTTC. V is TRBV6-4 and J is TRBJ2-1; the D is unclear. V lost 3 bases and J lost 2, with 8 bases in between. Germline CDR1 reads MRHNA; CDR2 reads SNTAGT. The CDR3 totals 14 residues.

In its sample, this clone was seen many times. This sequence may be a read error, since a much larger clone differs from it by one base. The sample carries other DNA sequences with the same CDR3. This chain joins TRBV28 and TRBJ2-7, with 7 bases identical to TRBD1. The CDR3 loop spans 12 amino acids. V shed 6 bases, J shed 3 bases, and the junction held 2 bases outside the gene matches. Germline V gives CDR1 MDHEN, CDR2 SYDVKM. The CDR3 sequence is CASSGTDYEQYF. The CDR3 DNA is TGTGCCAGCAGCGGGACAGACTACGAGCAGTACTTC.

The rearrangement joins TRBV10-3 to TRBJ2-7; D gene unclear. CDR1 and CDR2 (germline): ENHRY, SYGVKD. The CDR3 spans 14 residues. V gave up 6 bases and J gave up 0 bases, with 12 bases separating them. The CDR3 sequence is CAISNSELSYEQYF. In nucleotides, the CDR3 is TGTGCCATCAGCAACAGCGAGCTCTCCTACGAGCAGTACTTC.

The genes are TRBV21-1 and TRBJ1-1. TRBV21-1 is classified as a pseudogene. CDR3 length: 14 amino acids. The CDR3 nucleotides read TGTGCCAGCACCAAAACGGAGTGGGGCACTGAAGCTTTCTTT. Its protein product is CASTKTEWGTEAFF.

A word on this clone: Other DNA variants within this sample encode the same CDR3. The chain is built from TRBV27 and TRBJ1-1; no reliable D call. The V and J ends lost 0 bases and 1 base respectively, with 6 bases between them. CDR1 and CDR2 (germline): MNHEY, SMNVEV (reference sequence). The CDR3 is 14 residues long. This chain's CDR3 is CASSLSRRNTEAFF. CDR3 in DNA: TGTGCCAGCAGTTTATCCCGGCGGAACACTGAAGCTTTCTTT.

The chain links TRBV11-2 to TRBJ2-7, with D maybe TRBD2 (6 bases). CDR1 and CDR2 (germline): SGHAT, FQNNGV. CDR3 length: 15 amino acids. The V gene lost 5 bases and the J gene lost 2 bases, with 16 bases spanning the gap. DNA of the CDR3: TGTGCCAGCAGCATAGGAGGGAGCGCCACCTACGAGCAGTACTTC. Its protein product is CASSIGGSATYEQYF.